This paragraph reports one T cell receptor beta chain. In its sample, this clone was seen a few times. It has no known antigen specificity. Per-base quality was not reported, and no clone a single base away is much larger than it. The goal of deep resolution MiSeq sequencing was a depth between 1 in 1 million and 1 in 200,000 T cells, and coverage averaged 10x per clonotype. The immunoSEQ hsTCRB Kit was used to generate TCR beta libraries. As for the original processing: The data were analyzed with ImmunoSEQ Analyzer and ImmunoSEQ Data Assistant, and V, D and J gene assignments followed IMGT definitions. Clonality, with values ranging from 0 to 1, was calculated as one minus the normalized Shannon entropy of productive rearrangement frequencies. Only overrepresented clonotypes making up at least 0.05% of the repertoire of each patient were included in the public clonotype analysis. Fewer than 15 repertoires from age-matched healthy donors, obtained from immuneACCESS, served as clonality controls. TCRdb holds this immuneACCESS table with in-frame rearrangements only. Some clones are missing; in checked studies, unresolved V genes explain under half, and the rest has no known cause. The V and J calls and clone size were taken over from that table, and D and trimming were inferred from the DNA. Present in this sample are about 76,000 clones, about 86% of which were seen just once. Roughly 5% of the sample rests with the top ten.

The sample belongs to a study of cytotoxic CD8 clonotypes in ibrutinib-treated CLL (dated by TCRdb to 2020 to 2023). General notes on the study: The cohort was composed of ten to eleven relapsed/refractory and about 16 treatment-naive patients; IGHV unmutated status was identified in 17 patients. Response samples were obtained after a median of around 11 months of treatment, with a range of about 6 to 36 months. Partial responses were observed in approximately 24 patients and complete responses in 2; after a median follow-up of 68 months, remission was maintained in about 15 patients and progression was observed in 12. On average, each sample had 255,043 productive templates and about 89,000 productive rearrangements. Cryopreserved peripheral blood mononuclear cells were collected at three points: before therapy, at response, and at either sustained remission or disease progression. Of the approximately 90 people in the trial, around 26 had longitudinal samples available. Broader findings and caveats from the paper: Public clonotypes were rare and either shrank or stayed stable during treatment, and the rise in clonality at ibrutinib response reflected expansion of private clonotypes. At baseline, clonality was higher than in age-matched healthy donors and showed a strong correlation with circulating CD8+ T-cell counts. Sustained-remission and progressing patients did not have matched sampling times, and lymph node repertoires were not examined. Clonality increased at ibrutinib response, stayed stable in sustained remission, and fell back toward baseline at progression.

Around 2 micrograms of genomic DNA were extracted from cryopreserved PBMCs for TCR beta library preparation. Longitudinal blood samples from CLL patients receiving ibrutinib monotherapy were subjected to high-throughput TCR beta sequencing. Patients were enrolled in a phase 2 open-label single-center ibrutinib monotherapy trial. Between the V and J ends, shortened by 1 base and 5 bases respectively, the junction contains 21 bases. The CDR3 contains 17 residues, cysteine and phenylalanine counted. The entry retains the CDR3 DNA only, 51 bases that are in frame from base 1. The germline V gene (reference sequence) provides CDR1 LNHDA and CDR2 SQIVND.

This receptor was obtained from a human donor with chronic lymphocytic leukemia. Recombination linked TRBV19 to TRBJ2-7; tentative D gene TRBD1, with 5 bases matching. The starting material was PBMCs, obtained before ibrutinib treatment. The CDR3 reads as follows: CASSIAYWGQARNEQYF. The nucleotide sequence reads TGTGCCAGTAGTATAGCTTACTGGGGCCAAGCGAGGAACGAGCAGTACTTC.